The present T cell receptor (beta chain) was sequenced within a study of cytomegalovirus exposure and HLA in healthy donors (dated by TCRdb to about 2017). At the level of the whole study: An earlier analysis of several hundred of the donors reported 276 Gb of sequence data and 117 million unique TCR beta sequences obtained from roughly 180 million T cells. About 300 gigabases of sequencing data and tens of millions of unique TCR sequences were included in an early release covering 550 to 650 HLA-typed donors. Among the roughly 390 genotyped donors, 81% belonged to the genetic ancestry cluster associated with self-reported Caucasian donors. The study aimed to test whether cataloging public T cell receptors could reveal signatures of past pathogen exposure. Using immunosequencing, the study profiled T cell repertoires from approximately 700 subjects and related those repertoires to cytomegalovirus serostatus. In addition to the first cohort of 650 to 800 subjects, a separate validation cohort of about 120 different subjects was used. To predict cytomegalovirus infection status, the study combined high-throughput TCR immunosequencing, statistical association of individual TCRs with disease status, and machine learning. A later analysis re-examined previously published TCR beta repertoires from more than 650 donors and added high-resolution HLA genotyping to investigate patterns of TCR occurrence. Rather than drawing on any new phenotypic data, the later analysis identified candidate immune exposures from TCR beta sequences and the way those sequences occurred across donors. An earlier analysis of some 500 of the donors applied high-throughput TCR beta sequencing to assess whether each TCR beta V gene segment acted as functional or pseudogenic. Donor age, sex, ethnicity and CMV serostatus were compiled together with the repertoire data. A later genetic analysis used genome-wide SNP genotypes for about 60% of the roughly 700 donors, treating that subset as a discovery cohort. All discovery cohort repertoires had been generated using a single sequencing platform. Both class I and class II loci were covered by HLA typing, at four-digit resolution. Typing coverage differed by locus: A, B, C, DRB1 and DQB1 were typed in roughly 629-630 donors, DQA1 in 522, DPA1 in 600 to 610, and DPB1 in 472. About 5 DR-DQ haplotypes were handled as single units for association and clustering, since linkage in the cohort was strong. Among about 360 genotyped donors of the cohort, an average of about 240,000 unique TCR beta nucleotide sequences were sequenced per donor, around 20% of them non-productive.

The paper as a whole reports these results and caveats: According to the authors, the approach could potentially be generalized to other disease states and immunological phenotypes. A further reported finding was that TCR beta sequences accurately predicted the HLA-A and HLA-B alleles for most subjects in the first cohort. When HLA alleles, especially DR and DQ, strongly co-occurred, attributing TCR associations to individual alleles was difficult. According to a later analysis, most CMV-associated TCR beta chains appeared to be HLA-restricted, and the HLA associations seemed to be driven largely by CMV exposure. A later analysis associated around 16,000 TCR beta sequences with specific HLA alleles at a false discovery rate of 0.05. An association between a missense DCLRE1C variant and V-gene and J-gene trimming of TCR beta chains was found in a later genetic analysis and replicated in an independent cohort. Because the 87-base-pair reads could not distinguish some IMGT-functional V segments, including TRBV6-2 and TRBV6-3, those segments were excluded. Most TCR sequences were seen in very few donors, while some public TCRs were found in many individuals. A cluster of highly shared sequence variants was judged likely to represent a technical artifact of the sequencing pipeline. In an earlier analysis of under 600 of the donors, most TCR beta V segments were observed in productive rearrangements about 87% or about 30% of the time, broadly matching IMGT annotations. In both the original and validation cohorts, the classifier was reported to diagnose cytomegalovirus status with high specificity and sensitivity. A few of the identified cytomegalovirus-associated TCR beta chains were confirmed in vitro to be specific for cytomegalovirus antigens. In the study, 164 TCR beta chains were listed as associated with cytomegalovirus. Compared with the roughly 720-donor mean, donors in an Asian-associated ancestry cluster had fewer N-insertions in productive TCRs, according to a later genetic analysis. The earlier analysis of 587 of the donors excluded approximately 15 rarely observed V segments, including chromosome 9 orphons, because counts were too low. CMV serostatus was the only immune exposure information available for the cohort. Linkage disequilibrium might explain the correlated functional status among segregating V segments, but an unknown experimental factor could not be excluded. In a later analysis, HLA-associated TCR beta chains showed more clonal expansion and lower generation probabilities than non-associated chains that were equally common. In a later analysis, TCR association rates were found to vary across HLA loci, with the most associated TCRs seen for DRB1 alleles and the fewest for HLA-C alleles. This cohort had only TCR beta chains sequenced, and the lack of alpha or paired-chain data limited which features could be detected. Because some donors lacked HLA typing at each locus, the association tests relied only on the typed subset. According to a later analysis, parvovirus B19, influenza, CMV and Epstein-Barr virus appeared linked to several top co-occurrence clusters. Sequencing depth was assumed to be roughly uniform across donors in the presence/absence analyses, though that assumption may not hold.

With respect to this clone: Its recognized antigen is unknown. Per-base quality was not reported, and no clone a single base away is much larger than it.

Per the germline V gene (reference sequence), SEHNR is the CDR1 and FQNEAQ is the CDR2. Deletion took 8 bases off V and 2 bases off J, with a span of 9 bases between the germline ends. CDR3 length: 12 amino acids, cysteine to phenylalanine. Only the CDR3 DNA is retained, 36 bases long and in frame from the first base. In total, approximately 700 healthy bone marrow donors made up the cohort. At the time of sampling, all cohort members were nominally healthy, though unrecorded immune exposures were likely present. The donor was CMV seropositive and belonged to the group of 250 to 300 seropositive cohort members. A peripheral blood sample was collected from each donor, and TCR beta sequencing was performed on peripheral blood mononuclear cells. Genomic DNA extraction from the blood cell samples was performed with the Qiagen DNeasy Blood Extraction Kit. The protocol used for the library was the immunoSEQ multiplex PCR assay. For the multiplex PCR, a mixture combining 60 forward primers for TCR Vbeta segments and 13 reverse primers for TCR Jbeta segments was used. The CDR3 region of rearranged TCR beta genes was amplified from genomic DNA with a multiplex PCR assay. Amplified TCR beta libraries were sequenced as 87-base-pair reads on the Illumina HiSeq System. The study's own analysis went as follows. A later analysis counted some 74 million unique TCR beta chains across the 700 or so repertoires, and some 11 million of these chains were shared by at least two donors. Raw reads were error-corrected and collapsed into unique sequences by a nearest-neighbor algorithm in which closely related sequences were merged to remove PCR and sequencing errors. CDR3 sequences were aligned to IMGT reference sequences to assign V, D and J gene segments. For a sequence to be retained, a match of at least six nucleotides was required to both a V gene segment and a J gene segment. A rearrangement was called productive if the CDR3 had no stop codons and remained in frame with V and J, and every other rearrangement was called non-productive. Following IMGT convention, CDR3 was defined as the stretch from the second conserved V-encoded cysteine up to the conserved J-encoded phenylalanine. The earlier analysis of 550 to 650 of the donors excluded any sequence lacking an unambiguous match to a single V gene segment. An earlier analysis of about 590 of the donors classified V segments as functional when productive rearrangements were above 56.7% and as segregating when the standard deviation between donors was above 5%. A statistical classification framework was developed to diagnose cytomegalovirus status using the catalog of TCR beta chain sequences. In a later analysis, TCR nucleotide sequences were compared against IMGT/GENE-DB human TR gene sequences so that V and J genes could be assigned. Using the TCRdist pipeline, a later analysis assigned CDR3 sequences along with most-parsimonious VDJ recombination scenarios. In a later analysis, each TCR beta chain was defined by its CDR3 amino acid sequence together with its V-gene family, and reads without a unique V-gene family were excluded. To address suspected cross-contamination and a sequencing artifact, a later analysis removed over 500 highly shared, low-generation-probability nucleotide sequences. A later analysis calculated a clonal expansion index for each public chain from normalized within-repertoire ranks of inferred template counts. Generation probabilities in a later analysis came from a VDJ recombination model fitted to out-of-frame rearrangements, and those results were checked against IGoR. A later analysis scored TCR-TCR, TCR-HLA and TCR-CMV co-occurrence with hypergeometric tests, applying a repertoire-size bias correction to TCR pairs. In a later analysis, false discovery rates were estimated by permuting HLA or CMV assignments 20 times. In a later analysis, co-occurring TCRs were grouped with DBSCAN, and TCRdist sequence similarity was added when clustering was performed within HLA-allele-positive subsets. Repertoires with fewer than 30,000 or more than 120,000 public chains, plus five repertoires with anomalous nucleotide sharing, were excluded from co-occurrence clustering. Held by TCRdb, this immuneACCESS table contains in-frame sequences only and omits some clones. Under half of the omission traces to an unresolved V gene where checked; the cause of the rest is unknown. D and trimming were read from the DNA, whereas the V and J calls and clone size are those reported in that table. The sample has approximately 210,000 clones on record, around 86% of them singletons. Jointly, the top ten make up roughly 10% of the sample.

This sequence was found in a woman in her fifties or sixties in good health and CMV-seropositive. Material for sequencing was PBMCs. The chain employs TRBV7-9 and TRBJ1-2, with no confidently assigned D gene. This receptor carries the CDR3 CASLGANYGYTF. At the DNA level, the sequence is TGTGCCAGCTTGGGAGCCAACTATGGCTACACCTTC. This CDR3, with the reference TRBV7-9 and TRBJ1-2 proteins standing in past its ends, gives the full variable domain DTGVSQNPRHKITKRGQNVTFRCDPISEHNRLYWYRQTLGQGPEFLTYFQNEAQLEKSRLLSDRFSAERPKGSFSTLEIQRTEQGDSAMYLCASLGANYGYTFGSGTRLTVV.